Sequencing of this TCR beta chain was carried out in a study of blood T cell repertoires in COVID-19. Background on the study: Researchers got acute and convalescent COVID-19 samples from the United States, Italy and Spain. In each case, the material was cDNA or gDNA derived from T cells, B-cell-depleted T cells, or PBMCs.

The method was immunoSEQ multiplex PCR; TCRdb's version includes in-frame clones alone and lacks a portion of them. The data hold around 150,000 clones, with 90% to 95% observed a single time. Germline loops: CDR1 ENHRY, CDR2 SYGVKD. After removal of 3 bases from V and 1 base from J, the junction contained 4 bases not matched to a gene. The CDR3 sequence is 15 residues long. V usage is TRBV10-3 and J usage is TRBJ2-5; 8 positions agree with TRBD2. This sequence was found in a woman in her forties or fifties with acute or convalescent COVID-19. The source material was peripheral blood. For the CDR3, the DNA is TGTGCCATCAGTGAAGGTAGCGGGGTCCAAGAGACCCAGTACTTC. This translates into CAISEGSGVQETQYF.